This TCR beta chain was recorded in a study of Ad26.COV2.S vaccination and SARS-CoV-2 variants. Study-wide context: Trial arm assignment for the donor was COV1001 Ad26.COV2.S.

Study conclusions and caveats: The placebo group had lower spike-specific TCR breadth than the vaccine recipients did. Overall T cell responses may have been underestimated by the analyses of TCR breadth and depth. Breadth of non-spike TCRs did not differ between vaccinees and placebo recipients.

This clone showed up just a few times. Its specificity is unknown. Profiling relied on immunoSEQ multiplex PCR, and the TCRdb table lists in-frame clones only, not all of them. Of about 480,000 clones listed, roughly 85% are singletons. Indicated treatment: around 19 received Ad26.COV2.S at low or high dose, single or two shots; five or six received placebo; per-sample allocation not given. Sampling was done on day 63 after the first vaccine or placebo injection. The CDR3 is made up of 13 amino acids. Germline V CDR1 and CDR2: SGHRS, YFSETQ. Trimming removed 4 bases from V and 4 bases from J; junction bases left unmatched: 4.

V is TRBV5-1 and J is TRBJ1-1, with 7 bases aligning to TRBD1. The TCR sequence derives from a person aged 18-65 years who received the Ad26.COV2.S COVID-19 vaccine or a placebo. Sequencing used peripheral blood, obtained in a trial of Ad26.COV2.S vaccine versus placebo. DNA of the CDR3: TGCGCCAGCAGCCTGAACAGGGGCACTGAAGCTTTCTTT. Its protein is CASSLNRGTEAFF.